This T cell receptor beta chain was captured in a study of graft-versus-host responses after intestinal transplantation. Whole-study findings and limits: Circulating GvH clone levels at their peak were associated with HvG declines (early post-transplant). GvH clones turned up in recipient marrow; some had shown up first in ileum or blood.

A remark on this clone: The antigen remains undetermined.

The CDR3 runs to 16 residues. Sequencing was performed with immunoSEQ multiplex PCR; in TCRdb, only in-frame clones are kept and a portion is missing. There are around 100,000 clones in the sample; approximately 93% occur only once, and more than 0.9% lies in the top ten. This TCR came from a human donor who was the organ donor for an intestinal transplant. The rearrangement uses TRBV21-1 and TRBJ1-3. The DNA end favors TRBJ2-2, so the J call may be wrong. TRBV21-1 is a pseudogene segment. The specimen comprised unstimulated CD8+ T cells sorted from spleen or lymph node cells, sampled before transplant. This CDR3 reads CASSKVPKSNTGELFF. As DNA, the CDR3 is TGTGCCAGCAGCAAAGTTCCTAAATCAAACACCGGGGAGCTGTTTTTT.